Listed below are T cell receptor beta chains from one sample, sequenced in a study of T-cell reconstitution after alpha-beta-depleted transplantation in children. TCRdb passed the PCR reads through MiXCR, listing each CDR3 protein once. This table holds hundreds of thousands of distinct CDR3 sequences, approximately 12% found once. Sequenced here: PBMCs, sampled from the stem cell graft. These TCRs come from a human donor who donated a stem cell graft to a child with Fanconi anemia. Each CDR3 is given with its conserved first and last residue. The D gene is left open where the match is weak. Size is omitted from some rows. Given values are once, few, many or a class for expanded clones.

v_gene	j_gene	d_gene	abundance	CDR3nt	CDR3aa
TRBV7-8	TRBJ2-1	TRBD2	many	TGTGCCAGCAGCATAACTAGCGGGGGGTTTGGTGAGCAGTTCTTC	CASSITSGGFGEQFF
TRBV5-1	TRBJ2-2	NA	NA	TGCGCCAGCAGCTTGGATGGAGGAAGGGAGCTGTTTTTT	CASSLDGGRELFF
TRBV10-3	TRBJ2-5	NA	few	TGTGCCATCAGTGAAGTGGGGGGCCAAGAGACCCAGTACTTC	CAISEVGGQETQYF
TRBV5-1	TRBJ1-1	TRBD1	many	TGCGCCAGCTATGCCGACAGGGGCACTGAAGCTTTCTTT	CASYADRGTEAFF
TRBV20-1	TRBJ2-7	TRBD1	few	TGCAGTGCTACCACAGGGGAGTACTCCTACGAGCAGTACTTC	CSATTGEYSYEQYF
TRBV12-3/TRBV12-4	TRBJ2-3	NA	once	TGTGCCATCTTGGGGTACGGCACAGATACGCAGTATTTT	CAILGYGTDTQYF
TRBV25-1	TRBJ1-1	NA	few	TGTGCCAGCAGGACGGATAGTTTCGCCGTGAACACTGAAGCTTTCTTT	CASRTDSFAVNTEAFF
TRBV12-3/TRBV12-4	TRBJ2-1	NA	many	TGTGCCAGCAGTTTATCAGGGATTGACGATGAGCAGTTCTTC	CASSLSGIDDEQFF
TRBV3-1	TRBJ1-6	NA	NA	TGTGCCAGCAGCCTCGAAGGGGTTGGAGGTTCACCCCTCCACTTT	CASSLEGVGGSPLHF
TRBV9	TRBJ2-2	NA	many	TGTGCCAGCAGCCCTCTGGGCGGGGTGAACACCGGGGAGCTGTTTTTT	CASSPLGGVNTGELFF
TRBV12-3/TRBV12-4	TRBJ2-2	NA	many	TGTGCCAGCATCGGGGACATCCTTACCTTAAGCGGGGAGCTGTTTTTT	CASIGDILTLSGELFF
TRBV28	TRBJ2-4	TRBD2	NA	TGTGCCAGCAGTTTAGTGCCCGGCCGGGGGGGTAAAAACATTCAGTACTTC	CASSLVPGRGGKNIQYF
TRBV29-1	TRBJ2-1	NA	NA	TGCAGCGTTGGCGACAATGAGCAGTTCTTC	CSVGDNEQFF
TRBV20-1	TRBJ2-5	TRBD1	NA	TGCAGTGCCCGCCCCGGGACAGGGAATCAAGAGACCCAGTACTTC	CSARPGTGNQETQYF
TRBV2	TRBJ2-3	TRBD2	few	TGTGCCAGTGGACTAGCGGGGGACCCTAGCACAGATACGCAGTATTTT	CASGLAGDPSTDTQYF
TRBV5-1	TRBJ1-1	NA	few	TGCGCCAGCAGACCCGGACCCCCCGGCACTGAAGCTTTCTTT	CASRPGPPGTEAFF
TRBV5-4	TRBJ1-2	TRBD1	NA	TGTGCCAGCAGCTTGGACAGGGGTTGGCATGGCTACACCTTC	CASSLDRGWHGYTF
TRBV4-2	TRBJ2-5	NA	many	TGTGCCAGCAGCCACGACCCAAAGGGGACCCAGTACTTC	CASSHDPKGTQYF
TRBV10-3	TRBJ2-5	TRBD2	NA	TGTGCCATCAGCACTTCCGGGACTAGCGGGGAGGAGACCCAGTACTTC	CAISTSGTSGEETQYF
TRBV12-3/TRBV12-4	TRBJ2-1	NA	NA	TGTGCCAGCAGGATAAGACACGTTTCATACAATGAGCAGTTCTTC	CASRIRHVSYNEQFF
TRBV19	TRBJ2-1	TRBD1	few	TGTGCCAGTAGTATCTACAGGGGGATCTCCTACAATGAGCAGTTCTTC	CASSIYRGISYNEQFF
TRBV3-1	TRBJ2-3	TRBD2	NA	TGTGCCAGCAGCTCTACCGGGGGGGGCGCCACAGATACGCAGTATTTT	CASSSTGGGATDTQYF
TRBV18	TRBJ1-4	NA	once	TGTGCCAGCTCACCGTCGGATGAAAAACTGTTTTTT	CASSPSDEKLFF
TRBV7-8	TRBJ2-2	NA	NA	TGTGCCAGCAGCTACGGGGGCGCGTCCGGGGAGCTGTTTTTT	CASSYGGASGELFF
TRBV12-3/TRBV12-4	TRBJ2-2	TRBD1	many	TGTGCCAGCAGTCGCCCGGGACAGGGGGTCGGGGAGCTGTTTTTT	CASSRPGQGVGELFF
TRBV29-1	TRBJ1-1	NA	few	TGCAGCGCTGGAGCTGAAGCTTTCTTT	CSAGAEAFF
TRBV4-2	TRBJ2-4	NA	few	TGTGCCAGCAGCCAGACAGTCCTGGCCAAAAACATTCAGTACTTC	CASSQTVLAKNIQYF
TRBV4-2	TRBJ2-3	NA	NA	TGTGCCAGCAGCCAAGATAGCCTAGCGGATACGCAGTATTTT	CASSQDSLADTQYF
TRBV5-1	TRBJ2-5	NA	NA	TGCGCCAGCAGCTCGCTGGGGAATCAAGAGACCCAGTACTTC	CASSSLGNQETQYF
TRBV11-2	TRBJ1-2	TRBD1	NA	TGTGCCAGCAGCCGGGCCTTTGGACAGGGTTTTGATGGCTACACCTTC	CASSRAFGQGFDGYTF
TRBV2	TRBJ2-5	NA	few	TGTGCCAGCAGTGAGGCGGTGGAGACCCAGTACTTC	CASSEAVETQYF
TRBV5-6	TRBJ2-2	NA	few	TGTGCCAGCAGCTTGGCCTGGCAGGATCTGAACACCGGGGAGCTGTTTTTT	CASSLAWQDLNTGELFF
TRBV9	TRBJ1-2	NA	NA	TGTGCCAGCAGCGTAGAGGCCAGGGCTGTATCGAACTATGGCTACACCTTC	CASSVEARAVSNYGYTF
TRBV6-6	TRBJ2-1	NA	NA	TGTGCCAGCAGTTCTACAGGGAGTGAGCAGTTCTTC	CASSSTGSEQFF
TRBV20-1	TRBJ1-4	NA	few	TGCAGTGCCCCGGACAGTAATGAAAAACTGTTTTTT	CSAPDSNEKLFF
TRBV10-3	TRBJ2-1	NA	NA	TGTGCCATCAGTGATAGTGACACATCCTACAATGAGCAGTTCTTC	CAISDSDTSYNEQFF
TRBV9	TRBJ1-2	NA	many	TGTGCCAGCAGCGTAGCGGCCTCAGCTAACTATGGCTACACCTTC	CASSVAASANYGYTF
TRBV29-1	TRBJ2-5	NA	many	TGCAGCGTTGAAAGGGACAATCGGCTAGGAGAGACCCAGTACTTC	CSVERDNRLGETQYF
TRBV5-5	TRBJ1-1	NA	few	TGTGCCAGCAGCCCTGGTGGGGCCGTGCCAAACACTGAAGCTTTCTTT	CASSPGGAVPNTEAFF
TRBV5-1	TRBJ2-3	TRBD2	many	TGCGCCAGCAGCTTAATCGGACTAGCCCGAGCAACAGATACGCAGTATTTT	CASSLIGLARATDTQYF
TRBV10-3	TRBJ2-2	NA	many	TGTGCCATCAGTGAGTCTTCCGGGGAGCTGTTTTTT	CAISESSGELFF
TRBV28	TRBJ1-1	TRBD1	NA	TGTGCCAGCAGTTCTGACAGGGGAGATAACTATAAGGAAGCTTTCTTT	CASSSDRGDNYKEAFF
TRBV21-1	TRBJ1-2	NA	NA	TGTGCCAGCAGCAGGGGCGACAGCTATGGCTACACCTTC	CASSRGDSYGYTF
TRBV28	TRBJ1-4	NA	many	TGTGCCAGCAGTTTTAATTACGGGGACGCAACTAATGAAAAACTGTTTTTT	CASSFNYGDATNEKLFF
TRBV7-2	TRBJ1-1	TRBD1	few	TGTGCCAGCAACCTACTTCCCGGGACAGGGTATGTGAGAGCTTTCTTT	CASNLLPGTGYVRAFF